This entry lists 6 T cell receptor beta chains sequenced from one sample in a study of T cells after yellow fever vaccination. TCRdb fed the 5' RACE reads into MiXCR, producing one record per CDR3 protein. This sample has a few hundred thousand distinct CDR3 sequences, with roughly 8% found just once. The source was PBMCs, collected roughly 47 days after the first yellow fever vaccination. The source of these receptors is a young man who received the YFV17D yellow fever vaccine.

The rearrangement joins TRBV5-4 to TRBJ2-5; D call uncertain. Trimming took off 4 bases at V and 0 bases at J, with 7 bases between the two ends. The V gene's germline CDR1 is SGHNT and CDR2 YYREEE (reference sequence). The CDR3 covers 13 residues. The CDR3 is CASSERHQETQYF. The CDR3 DNA reads TGTGCCAGCAGCGAGCGCCACCAAGAGACCCAGTACTTC.

The rearrangement links TRBV4-1 to TRBJ2-2; TRBD1 matches at 7 bases. In germline, CDR1 is MGHRA, CDR2 YSYEKL. The ends lost 4 bases at V and 0 bases at J; junction bases unmatched: 23. This CDR3 is 22 amino acids long. Here the CDR3 DNA reads TGCGCCAGCAGCCCTAACCCACCGGGACAGAAAGGCTATCTTTCGAACACCGGGGAGCTGTTTTTT. Translated, it gives CASSPNPPGQKGYLSNTGELFF.

The CDR3 loop reads CSVVTGRGDYGYTF. The CDR3 DNA is TGCAGCGTTGTGACAGGGAGAGGTGACTATGGCTACACCTTC. The chain links TRBV29-1 to TRBJ1-2; 7 nucleotides align to TRBD1. V shed 4 bases, J shed 3 bases, and the junction held 8 bases outside the gene matches. From germline, CDR1 is SQVTM and CDR2 ANQGSEA. The CDR3 is 14 amino acids.

This clonotype was observed a few times. The chain combines TRBV20-1 with TRBJ1-1; D perhaps matches TRBD1 (6 bases). CDR1 DFQATT and CDR2 SNEGSKA come from the germline V gene (reference sequence). CDR3 length equals 16 residues. V was trimmed by 0 bases and J by 4 bases, leaving 18 bases between them. DNA of the CDR3: TGCAGTGCTAGAGAAAGTGGAGGGGGGGGAGGCACTGAAGCTTTCTTT. Translated, it gives CSARESGGGGGTEAFF.

The rearrangement joins TRBV5-4 to TRBJ2-1; D not resolved. The V gene's germline CDR1 is SGHNT and CDR2 YYREEE (reference sequence). This CDR3 contains 14 residues. The ends were cut back, 0 bases at V and 2 bases at J, with 6 bases in the middle. CDR3 loop: CASSLVETYNEQFF. The CDR3 DNA reads TGTGCCAGCAGCTTGGTCGAAACCTACAATGAGCAGTTCTTC.

This clonotype was picked up a small number of times. The chain has TRBV12-3 or TRBV12-4 and TRBJ1-2; D possibly corresponds to TRBD1 (6 bases). This CDR3 contains 14 residues. Trimming cost V 6 bases and J 4 bases, with 15 bases left between them. CDR3: CASRRRQEIYGYTF. The CDR3 DNA is TGTGCCAGCAGGAGAAGACAGGAGATCTATGGCTACACCTTC.